The 5 T cell receptor beta chains listed next were all sequenced from one sample in a study of CD8+ T cells in alopecia areata (dated by TCRdb to 2017 to 2018). The library was prepared using the immunoSEQ multiplex PCR assay. To provide template for TCR sequencing, every sample had RNA extracted and reverse transcribed into cDNA. TCRdb provides this immuneACCESS table in a form limited to in-frame rearrangements. Some clones are lacking; in checked studies, under half of them reflect an unresolved V gene, and why the rest are absent is not known. The sample table records approximately 220,000 clones; less than 45% of these occur just once. The ten largest clones add up to 0.48% of the sample. The treatment or condition label of this sample denotes: oral pan-JAK inhibitor, 5-10 mg twice daily. Source: CD4+ T cells sorted from blood, taken at approximately week 30, from a patient treated with tofacitinib. These receptors originate from a human donor with alopecia areata.

This clone was observed a handful of times. V usage is TRBV30 and J usage is TRBJ2-7, with D possibly being TRBD1 (6 bases). The CDR3 contains 14 residues. Germline V gene sequence: CDR1 GTSNPN, CDR2 SVGIG (reference sequence). V dropped 3 bases and J dropped 4 bases, with 16 bases sitting between them. CDR3 residues: CAWRKGEISYEQYF. CDR3 nucleotide sequence: TGTGCCTGGAGGAAGGGGGAGATCTCTTACGAGCAGTACTTC.

CDR3 residues: CAWSAGIAISPQHF. The CDR3 DNA reads TGTGCCTGGAGTGCAGGGATAGCAATCAGCCCCCAGCATTTT. V usage is TRBV30 and J usage is TRBJ1-5; the D gene is possibly TRBD1 (5 bases). CDR3 length: 14 amino acids. V gave up 1 base and J gave up 10 bases, with 17 bases separating them. CDR1 GTSNPN and CDR2 SVGIG come from the germline V gene (reference sequence). The full variable domain, with the rest looked up from reference TRBV30 and TRBJ1-5, is SQTIHQWPATLVQPVGSPLSLECTVEGTSNPNLYWYRQAAGRGLQLLFYSVGIGQISSEVPQNLSASRPQDRQFILSSKKLLLSDSGFYLCAWSAGIAISPQHFGDGTRLSIL.

In its sample, this clone was seen a few times. Other DNA sequences in the same sample also yield this CDR3. The chain employs TRBV7-9 and TRBJ2-7; the D is unclear. The germline V and J ends were trimmed by 1 base and 3 bases, with 10 bases remaining between them. The CDR3 has 14 residues. CDR1 is SEHNR and CDR2 is FQNEAQ in the germline V gene (reference sequence). CDR3 region: CASSLVGTVYEQYF. The CDR3 DNA follows: TGTGCCAGCAGCTTAGTCGGTACGGTCTACGAGCAGTACTTC.

The chain recombines TRBV5-1 with TRBJ2-3; tentatively, D is TRBD2 (5 bases). The ends were cut back, 0 bases at V and 9 bases at J, with 8 bases in the middle. The CDR3 is 12 amino acids. CDR1 and CDR2 from the germline V gene are SGHRS and YFSETQ. CDR3 DNA sequence: TGCGCCAGCAGCTTGGGAGGGAGAACGCAGTATTTT. As protein: CASSLGGRTQYF.

Only a few counts were recorded for this clone. The chain couples TRBV29-1 to TRBJ1-1, with D perhaps TRBD1 (5 bases). CDR1 is SQVTM and CDR2 is ANQGSEA in the germline V gene. V was trimmed by 6 bases and J by 5 bases, leaving 10 bases between them. This CDR3 has 11 amino acids. This CDR3 is CSVHRPTEAFF. CDR3 bases: TGCAGCGTACACAGGCCTACTGAAGCTTTCTTT.